These 22 T cell receptor beta chains came from one sample sequenced in a study of blood T cell repertoires in COVID-19. Sequencing used immunoSEQ multiplex PCR; TCRdb keeps in-frame clones, though not all of them. This table has 260,000 or so clones, 75% to 90% appearing once. Sequencing was carried out using peripheral blood. The receptors originated from a human donor in a cohort sampled during active COVID-19.

The chain has TRBV27 and TRBJ2-1; D may be TRBD2 (6 bases). This CDR3 spans 16 amino acids. Trimming left V 6 bases short and J 10 bases short, with 25 bases between. The V gene's germline CDR1 is MNHEY and CDR2 SMNVEV (reference sequence). The DNA of the CDR3 is TGTGCCAGCAGACAATTAGCGGTGGGGGGTATGTTCGAGCAGTTCTTC. Translating gives CASRQLAVGGMFEQFF.

The chain combines TRBV28 with TRBJ2-1; 10 bases map to TRBD1. The CDR3 consists of 15 residues. The germline CDR1 and CDR2 sequences are MDHEN and SYDVKM. Trimming at V came to 5 bases and at J to 6 bases, leaving 7 bases not matched to a gene. CDR3 region: CASSAPGTGVNEQFF. CDR3 nucleotides: TGTGCCAGCAGTGCACCCGGGACAGGGGTCAATGAGCAGTTCTTC.

The V gene is TRBV29-1, the J gene TRBJ2-7; tentative D call: TRBD1 (5 bases). The germline CDR1 and CDR2 sequences are SQVTM and ANQGSEA. The CDR3 is made up of 13 amino acids. The ends were cut back, 7 bases at V and 6 bases at J, with 19 bases in the middle. The chain's CDR3 is CSGRLPGSAEQYF. The CDR3 coding sequence is TGCAGCGGCCGGTTGCCAGGGTCCGCCGAGCAGTACTTC.

V is TRBV18 and J is TRBJ1-6; 9 bases align to TRBD1. This CDR3 contains 15 residues. Germline V gene sequence: CDR1 KGHSH, CDR2 LQKENI. V lost 4 bases, J lost 7 bases, and 5 bases stayed unmatched. The CDR3 nucleotides read TGTGCCAGCTCACAGGGACAGGGCGAAAATTCACCCCTCCACTTT. Translation: CASSQGQGENSPLHF.

The rearrangement links TRBV29-1 to TRBJ2-7; possible D gene TRBD1, 6 bases. Germline CDR1 SQVTM, CDR2 ANQGSEA. This CDR3 is 11 amino acids long. The V gene lost 7 bases and the J gene lost 6 bases, with 13 bases spanning the gap. The chain's CDR3 is CSANRAGEQYF. The CDR3 DNA sequence: TGCAGCGCCAACAGGGCGGGCGAGCAGTACTTC.

The V gene is TRBV5-6, the J gene TRBJ2-7, with D perhaps TRBD2 (6 bases). Germline CDR1 and CDR2: SGHDT and YYEEEE. V lost 2 bases and J lost 2, with 14 bases in between. The CDR3 runs to 15 residues. Here the CDR3 reads CASSLEPGSAYEQYF. The CDR3 DNA sequence: TGTGCCAGCAGCTTAGAACCCGGGAGCGCCTACGAGCAGTACTTC.

This chain joins TRBV5-1 and TRBJ1-1; D perhaps matches TRBD1 (5 bases). V dropped 3 bases and J dropped 3 bases, with 15 bases sitting between them. Germline V lookup: CDR1 SGHRS, CDR2 YFSETQ. The CDR3 totals 15 residues. This chain's CDR3 is CASSSPRGEDTEAFF. CDR3 DNA sequence: TGCGCCAGCAGCTCCCCCCGGGGGGAGGACACTGAAGCTTTCTTT.

The rearrangement uses TRBV10-3 and TRBJ1-3, with a tentative D call TRBD1 (6 bases). CDR3 size: 14 residues. V shed 10 bases and J shed 2 bases, with 15 bases lying between them. Germline-derived CDR1 and CDR2 are ENHRY and SYGVKD. The CDR3 spells CATRGAGAGNTIYF. The CDR3 bases are TGTGCCACACGGGGGGCCGGGGCTGGAAACACCATATATTTT.

J is TRBJ2-1 and V is TRBV3-1 (or the pseudogene TRBV3-2); 15 bases are shared with TRBD2. The CDR3 totals 17 residues. V lost 4 bases to trimming and J lost 2 bases; unmatched junction nucleotides: 3. CDR1 is LGHDT and CDR2 is YNNKEL in the germline V gene (reference sequence). CDR3 protein: CASSPGLAGGTYNEQFF. As DNA, the CDR3 is TGTGCCAGCAGCCCGGGACTAGCGGGGGGAACCTACAATGAGCAGTTCTTC.

The rearrangement uses TRBV23-1 and TRBJ1-2; 7 bases map to TRBD1. TRBV23-1 is marked as an open reading frame, function uncertain. The trim removed 3 bases at V and 6 bases at J, leaving 10 bases unmatched. There are 15 residues in the CDR3. The CDR3 sequence: CASSHTKRGLDGYTF. The DNA of the CDR3 is TGCGCCAGCAGTCACACTAAGAGGGGGCTGGATGGCTACACCTTC.

The rearrangement links TRBV6-1 to TRBJ2-7; D gene unclear. The CDR3 has 13 amino acids. CDR1 and CDR2 (germline): MNHNS, SASEGT. The V and J ends lost 0 bases and 6 bases respectively, with 9 bases between them. The CDR3 region is CASSEASPGEQYF. CDR3 bases: TGTGCCAGCAGTGAAGCAAGCCCAGGCGAGCAGTACTTC.

The chain carries TRBV5-1 and TRBJ1-5; a possible D gene is TRBD1 (5 bases). V lost 2 bases, J lost 4 bases, and 19 bases lay in between. The CDR3 spans 17 residues. Germline CDR1 reads SGHRS; CDR2 reads YFSETQ. The CDR3 DNA sequence: TGCGCCAGCAGCTTCCAACCGGGGGGGGTTGATAATCAGCCCCAGCATTTT. This encodes CASSFQPGGVDNQPQHF.

The genes are TRBV4-1 and TRBJ1-2; the D gene is possibly TRBD1 (5 bases). The V end was cut by 0 bases, the J end by 4 bases, with 9 bases between. Looked up from germline, CDR1 is MGHRA and CDR2 is YSYEKL. The CDR3 spans 14 residues. CDR3 protein: CASSQDRVGYGYTF. The CDR3 DNA is TGCGCCAGCAGCCAAGACAGGGTTGGCTATGGCTACACCTTC.

V gene TRBV5-1 combines with J gene TRBJ2-2; perhaps TRBD2 as D (6 bases). CDR3 length: 13 amino acids. Trimming cost V 4 bases and J 6 bases, with 10 bases left between them. Looked up from germline, CDR1 is SGHRS and CDR2 is YFSETQ. CDR3 bases: TGCGCCAGCAGCCCTAGGGAGGCCGGGGAGCTGTTTTTT. Protein product: CASSPREAGELFF.

V gene TRBV9 combines with J gene TRBJ2-5; TRBD2 matches at 10 bases. The trim removed 3 bases at V and 5 bases at J, leaving 10 bases unmatched. The germline gives CDR1 SGDLS, CDR2 YYNGEE. This CDR3 has 16 residues. CDR3 DNA sequence: TGTGCCAGCAGCGCCCTAGCGGGAGAAGGTGGTGAGACCCAGTACTTC. It encodes CASSALAGEGGETQYF.

The chain recombines TRBV5-6 with TRBJ2-7; 14 bases are a match to TRBD2. Germline V gene sequence: CDR1 SGHDT, CDR2 YYEEEE. This CDR3 has 15 residues. V lost 4 bases to trimming and J lost 3 bases; unmatched junction nucleotides: 3. The CDR3 region is CASSPGLAGDYEQYF. The CDR3 DNA reads TGTGCCAGCAGCCCGGGACTAGCGGGAGACTACGAGCAGTACTTC.

This CDR3 reads CASSLGASSSGGNTIYF. The CDR3 DNA reads TGTGCCAGCAGCTTGGGGGCTTCTTCCTCTGGTGGAAACACCATATATTTT. The chain carries TRBV7-2 and TRBJ1-3, with D possibly being TRBD1 (6 bases). Germline V gives CDR1 SGHTA, CDR2 FQGNSA. The V and J ends lost 3 bases and 3 bases respectively, with 18 bases between them. The CDR3 runs to 17 residues.

The chain carries TRBV9 and TRBJ1-6; 9 positions agree with TRBD1. V was pared by 0 bases and J by 5 bases, with 3 bases of the junction left unmatched. This CDR3 has 16 residues. CDR1 and CDR2 from the germline V gene are SGDLS and YYNGEE. The CDR3 region has the DNA TGTGCCAGCAGCGTAGGAACAGGGGGCCATAATTCACCCCTCCACTTT. It codes for CASSVGTGGHNSPLHF.

The rearrangement links TRBV11-2 to TRBJ2-7; possible D gene TRBD1, 7 bases. The CDR3 has 17 residues. V lost 5 bases, J lost 1 base, and 21 bases lay in between. CDR1 is SGHAT and CDR2 is FQNNGV in the germline V gene. Here the CDR3 DNA reads TGTGCCAGCAGCCCGCGACAGGGAGGCATCCCTTCCTACGAGCAGTACTTC. Protein: CASSPRQGGIPSYEQYF.

The chain combines TRBV28 with TRBJ2-1, with D possibly being TRBD1 (5 bases). The CDR3 runs 14 residues. The germline V gene has CDR1 MDHEN and CDR2 SYDVKM. V gave up 6 bases and J gave up 10 bases, with 19 bases separating them. The CDR3: CASSQWTARVEQFF. The CDR3 nucleotides read TGTGCCAGCAGCCAATGGACGGCCAGGGTGGAGCAGTTCTTC.

V is TRBV28 and J is TRBJ1-1, with 8 nucleotides matching TRBD1. V trimming: 4 bases; J trimming: 5 bases; junction bases outside the gene matches: 6. The germline gives CDR1 MDHEN, CDR2 SYDVKM. The CDR3 is made up of 14 amino acids. DNA of the CDR3: TGTGCCAGCAGTTCTCAGGGGGCGCGGACTGAAGCTTTCTTT. Its translation is CASSSQGARTEAFF.

The J gene is TRBJ1-1, the V gene TRBV11-2, with a tentative D call TRBD1 (6 bases). The CDR3 spans 15 residues. V was cut by 3 bases and J by 5 bases, with 16 bases left in between. The germline CDR1 and CDR2 sequences are SGHAT and FQNNGV. The CDR3 spells CASSFWGRDRTEAFF. The CDR3 coding sequence is TGTGCCAGCAGCTTCTGGGGGCGCGATCGGACTGAAGCTTTCTTT.